The rows below give T cell receptor beta chains drawn from one sample of a study of blood T cell repertoires in COVID-19. The table came from immunoSEQ multiplex PCR; TCRdb's copy has only in-frame clones and leaves some out. The sample has about 100,000 clones, 88% seen once. The sequencing sample was made of peripheral blood. These receptors came from a woman aged 60-70 years with acute or convalescent COVID-19. Both conserved end residues are part of each CDR3. Fields, in order: D gene, clone size, J gene, V gene, CDR3 protein, CDR3 DNA. A D gene is named only where the DNA matches it firmly. Some rows mark clone size as missing; the rest say once, few, many or name a class of expanded clone.

D: NA; size: NA; J: TRBJ1-5; V: TRBV2; CDR3: CASSAGDSNQPQHF; DNA: TGTGCCAGCAGTGCGGGGGATAGCAATCAGCCCCAGCATTTT
D: NA; size: NA; J: TRBJ1-5; V: TRBV27; CDR3: CASSPLGGFSNQPQHF; DNA: TGTGCCAGCTCCCCCCTGGGGGGGTTTAGCAATCAGCCCCAGCATTTT
D: NA; size: NA; J: TRBJ1-1; V: TRBV19; CDR3: CASSRNTEAFF; DNA: TGTGCCAGTAGCAGGAACACTGAAGCTTTCTTT
D: NA; size: NA; J: TRBJ2-1; V: TRBV7-2; CDR3: CASSLSQMRGQRRFF; DNA: TGTGCCAGCAGCTTAAGCCAGATGCGCGGGCAGCGGCGGTTCTTC
D: TRBD1; size: NA; J: TRBJ2-6; V: TRBV27; CDR3: CASSHSPGTGSGANVLTF; DNA: TGTGCCAGCAGTCACAGTCCCGGGACAGGTTCGGGGGCCAACGTCCTGACTTTC
D: TRBD2; size: NA; J: TRBJ2-2; V: TRBV30; CDR3: CAWSVFGLAGLGELFF; DNA: TGTGCCTGGAGTGTGTTCGGACTAGCGGGACTGGGGGAGCTGTTTTTT
D: NA; size: NA; J: TRBJ2-6; V: TRBV21-1; CDR3: CASSLVGQHAYVPSASGANVLTF; DNA: TGTGCCAGCAGCCTAGTGGGACAGCACGCGTACGTGCCTTCGGCCTCTGGGGCCAACGTCCTGACTTTC
D: NA; size: NA; J: TRBJ2-5; V: TRBV5-1; CDR3: CASSLGGHQETQYF; DNA: TGCGCCAGCAGCTTGGGCGGTCACCAAGAGACCCAGTACTTC
D: NA; size: NA; J: TRBJ1-2; V: TRBV5-4; CDR3: CASSTPLGVQTGYTF; DNA: TGTGCCAGCAGCACACCCTTAGGGGTTCAAACGGGCTACACCTTC
D: NA; size: NA; J: TRBJ1-2; V: TRBV7-9; CDR3: CASSLVSRGSGYTF; DNA: TGTGCCAGCAGCTTAGTCAGCAGGGGAAGCGGCTACACCTTC
D: TRBD1; size: NA; J: TRBJ1-3; V: TRBV28; CDR3: CASSPGQVSSGNTIYF; DNA: TGTGCCAGCAGTCCGGGACAGGTCTCATCTGGAAACACCATATATTTT
D: NA; size: NA; J: TRBJ1-6; V: TRBV2; CDR3: CASRWRDNSPLHF; DNA: TGTGCCAGCAGATGGAGGGATAATTCACCCCTCCACTTT
D: TRBD1; size: NA; J: TRBJ1-2; V: TRBV5-1; CDR3: CASTSPGQILNYTF; DNA: TGCGCCAGCACGTCCCCGGGACAGATTTTGAACTACACCTTC
D: TRBD2; size: NA; J: TRBJ2-1; V: TRBV20-1; CDR3: CSASVLAGAGEQFF; DNA: TGCAGTGCTAGTGTCCTAGCGGGAGCAGGTGAGCAGTTCTTC
D: NA; size: NA; J: TRBJ1-2; V: TRBV7-8; CDR3: CASSLGTEAGGYTF; DNA: TGTGCCAGCAGCTTAGGGACAGAAGCAGGTGGCTACACCTTC
D: TRBD2; size: NA; J: TRBJ2-1; V: TRBV30; CDR3: CAWTGTSGSSYNEQFF; DNA: TGTGCCTGGACCGGGACTAGCGGTAGCTCCTACAATGAGCAGTTCTTC
D: NA; size: NA; J: TRBJ2-3; V: TRBV7-6; CDR3: CASSLATGSTDTQYF; DNA: TGTGCCAGCAGCTTAGCGACAGGAAGCACAGATACGCAGTATTTT
D: NA; size: NA; J: TRBJ1-4; V: TRBV4-1; CDR3: CASSQDSGGARKLFF; DNA: TGCGCCAGCAGCCAAGATTCGGGGGGGGCTCGAAAACTGTTTTTT
D: NA; size: NA; J: TRBJ1-3; V: TRBV7-8; CDR3: CASSLETLGNTIYF; DNA: TGTGCCAGCAGCTTAGAGACACTTGGAAACACCATATATTTT
D: TRBD2; size: NA; J: TRBJ2-6; V: TRBV7-3; CDR3: CASSLNAGLAGSSGANVLTF; DNA: TGTGCCAGCAGCTTAAATGCGGGGCTAGCGGGGAGCTCTGGGGCCAACGTCCTGACTTTC
D: TRBD2; size: NA; J: TRBJ2-2; V: TRBV24-1; CDR3: CATSDPPGAGVSNTGELFF; DNA: TGTGCCACCAGTGATCCCCCCGGAGCGGGAGTGTCGAACACCGGGGAGCTGTTTTTT
D: NA; size: NA; J: TRBJ2-7; V: TRBV29-1; CDR3: CSVEDHEAYEQYF; DNA: TGCAGCGTTGAAGATCACGAGGCCTACGAGCAGTACTTC
D: TRBD1; size: NA; J: TRBJ2-2; V: TRBV28; CDR3: CASSSGTGVTGELFF; DNA: TGTGCCAGCAGTTCGGGGACAGGGGTCACCGGGGAGCTGTTTTTT
D: NA; size: NA; J: TRBJ2-2; V: TRBV11-3; CDR3: CASSLISGSPGELFF; DNA: TGTGCCAGCAGCTTAATTTCCGGGAGTCCCGGGGAGCTGTTTTTT
D: NA; size: NA; J: TRBJ1-1; V: TRBV5-1; CDR3: CASSLNQNTEAFF; DNA: TGCGCCAGCAGCTTGAATCAGAACACTGAAGCTTTCTTT
D: TRBD1; size: NA; J: TRBJ1-1; V: TRBV7-9; CDR3: CASRHGQENTEAFF; DNA: TGTGCCAGCAGACACGGACAGGAGAACACTGAAGCTTTCTTT
D: TRBD1; size: once; J: TRBJ1-2; V: TRBV11-2; CDR3: CASSLVGGQGNYGYTF; DNA: TGTGCCAGCAGCTTAGTTGGGGGACAGGGAAACTATGGCTACACCTTC
D: TRBD2; size: NA; J: TRBJ2-1; V: TRBV9; CDR3: CASSEAGGPYNEQFF; DNA: TGTGCCAGCAGCGAGGCGGGAGGGCCCTACAATGAGCAGTTCTTC
D: TRBD1; size: NA; J: TRBJ1-1; V: TRBV5-1; CDR3: CASSLGGSTTEAFF; DNA: TGCGCCAGCAGCTTAGGGGGCAGTACCACTGAAGCTTTCTTT
D: TRBD2; size: NA; J: TRBJ2-5; V: TRBV6-5; CDR3: CASSWAIAGVETQYF; DNA: TGTGCCAGCAGTTGGGCCATAGCGGGAGTAGAGACCCAGTACTTC
D: TRBD2; size: few; J: TRBJ2-7; V: TRBV19; CDR3: CASSAWGLAGVLGSYEQYF; DNA: TGTGCCAGTAGTGCCTGGGGGCTAGCGGGAGTGTTAGGCTCCTACGAGCAGTACTTC
D: TRBD2; size: NA; J: TRBJ2-3; V: TRBV5-1; CDR3: CASSFLAGADTQYF; DNA: TGCGCCAGCAGCTTCCTAGCGGGTGCAGATACGCAGTATTTT
D: NA; size: NA; J: TRBJ2-1; V: TRBV5-1; CDR3: CASSRDKSSYNEQFF; DNA: TGCGCCAGCAGCCGCGACAAGAGCTCCTACAATGAGCAGTTCTTC
D: NA; size: NA; J: TRBJ1-2; V: TRBV30; CDR3: CACGPPGGYTF; DNA: TGTGCCTGCGGTCCTCCGGGAGGCTACACCTTC
D: NA; size: NA; J: TRBJ1-5; V: TRBV19; CDR3: CASSIGRNQPQHF; DNA: TGTGCCAGTAGTATAGGGCGCAATCAGCCCCAGCATTTT